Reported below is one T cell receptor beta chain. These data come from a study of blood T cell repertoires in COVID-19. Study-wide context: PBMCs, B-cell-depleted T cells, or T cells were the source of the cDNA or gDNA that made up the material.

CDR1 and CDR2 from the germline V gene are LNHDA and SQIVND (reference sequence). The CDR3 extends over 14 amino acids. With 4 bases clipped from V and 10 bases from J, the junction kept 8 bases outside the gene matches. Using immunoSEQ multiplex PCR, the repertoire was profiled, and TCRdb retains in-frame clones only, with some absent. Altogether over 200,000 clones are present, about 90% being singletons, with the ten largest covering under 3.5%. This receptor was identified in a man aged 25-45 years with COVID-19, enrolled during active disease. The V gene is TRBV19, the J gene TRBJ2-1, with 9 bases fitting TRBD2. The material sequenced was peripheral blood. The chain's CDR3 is CASSSGGGAWEQFF. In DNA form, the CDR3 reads TGTGCCAGTAGTAGCGGCGGGGGGGCCTGGGAGCAGTTCTTC. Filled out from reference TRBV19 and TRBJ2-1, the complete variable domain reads DGGITQSPKYLFRKEGQNVTLSCEQNLNHDAMYWYRQDPGQGLRLIYYSQIVNDFQKGDIAEGYSVSREKKESFPLTVTSAQKNPTAFYLCASSSGGGAWEQFFGPGTRLTVL.